This T cell receptor (beta chain) is drawn from a study of follicular helper T cells after annual influenza vaccination. Turning to the study itself: Across the 2013-2014, 2014-2015 and 2015-2016 vaccination seasons, some subjects were resampled.

Time point: 2014-2015 season, pre-vaccination. The data were produced by immunoSEQ multiplex PCR, yet TCRdb's version contains in-frame clones alone and is incomplete. The profile shows about 15,000 clones, 84% of them singletons. Germline V gives CDR1 SGHTA, CDR2 FQGNSA. This CDR3 is 15 amino acids long. Trimming pared 5 bases from V and 9 bases from J, leaving 22 bases between. Remarks on this clone: Its antigen is as yet unknown.

General study results and limits: Each annual vaccination recalled recurring oligoclonal ICOS+CD38+ cTfh clonotypes.

The clonotype was recovered from an adult who received the influenza vaccine. This rearrangement joins TRBV7-2 to TRBJ2-5, with D perhaps being TRBD1 or TRBD2 (8 bases each). The sample here was CXCR5- memory CD4+ T cells sorted from blood, taken on the day of influenza vaccination. The CDR3 loop reads CASSPTGDGRGAQYF. Written as DNA, the CDR3 is TGTGCCAGCAGCCCGACAGGGGACGGGAGGGGGGCCCAGTACTTC.